The next 2 T cell receptor beta chains were all read from a single sample in a study of cytomegalovirus exposure and HLA in healthy donors. Generated by immunoSEQ multiplex PCR, the TCRdb table keeps only in-frame clones and is missing some. The sample comprises some 79,000 clones, around 94% of which are singletons, and more than 2.5% rests with the top ten. The specimen sequenced was PBMCs. Every receptor here comes from a woman aged 18 to 35 in good health and CMV-seropositive.

V is TRBV5-1 and J is TRBJ2-1; D gene unclear. The germline gives CDR1 SGHRS, CDR2 YFSETQ. V lost 0 bases and J lost 3, with 13 bases in between. The length of the CDR3 is 16 residues. The CDR3 loop reads CASSLEVPVNYNEQFF. The DNA for the CDR3 is TGCGCCAGCAGCTTGGAAGTTCCGGTAAACTACAATGAGCAGTTCTTC. The full variable domain, in which reference TRBV5-1 and TRBJ2-1 provide the parts outside the CDR3, is KAGVTQTPRYLIKTRGQQVTLSCSPISGHRSVSWYQQTPGQGLQFLFEYFSETQRNKGNFPGRFSGRQFSNSRSEMNVSTLELGDSALYLCASSLEVPVNYNEQFFGPGTRLTVL.

The J gene is TRBJ1-5, the V gene TRBV2; 8 bases agree with TRBD1. From germline, CDR1 is SNHLY and CDR2 FYNNEI. The CDR3 is 14 amino acids. V dropped 8 bases and J dropped 9; count of bases not matched to a gene: 12. The CDR3 region is CASRTGSTVGPQHF. CDR3 bases: TGTGCCAGCCGGACAGGGTCCACTGTGGGGCCCCAGCATTTT.